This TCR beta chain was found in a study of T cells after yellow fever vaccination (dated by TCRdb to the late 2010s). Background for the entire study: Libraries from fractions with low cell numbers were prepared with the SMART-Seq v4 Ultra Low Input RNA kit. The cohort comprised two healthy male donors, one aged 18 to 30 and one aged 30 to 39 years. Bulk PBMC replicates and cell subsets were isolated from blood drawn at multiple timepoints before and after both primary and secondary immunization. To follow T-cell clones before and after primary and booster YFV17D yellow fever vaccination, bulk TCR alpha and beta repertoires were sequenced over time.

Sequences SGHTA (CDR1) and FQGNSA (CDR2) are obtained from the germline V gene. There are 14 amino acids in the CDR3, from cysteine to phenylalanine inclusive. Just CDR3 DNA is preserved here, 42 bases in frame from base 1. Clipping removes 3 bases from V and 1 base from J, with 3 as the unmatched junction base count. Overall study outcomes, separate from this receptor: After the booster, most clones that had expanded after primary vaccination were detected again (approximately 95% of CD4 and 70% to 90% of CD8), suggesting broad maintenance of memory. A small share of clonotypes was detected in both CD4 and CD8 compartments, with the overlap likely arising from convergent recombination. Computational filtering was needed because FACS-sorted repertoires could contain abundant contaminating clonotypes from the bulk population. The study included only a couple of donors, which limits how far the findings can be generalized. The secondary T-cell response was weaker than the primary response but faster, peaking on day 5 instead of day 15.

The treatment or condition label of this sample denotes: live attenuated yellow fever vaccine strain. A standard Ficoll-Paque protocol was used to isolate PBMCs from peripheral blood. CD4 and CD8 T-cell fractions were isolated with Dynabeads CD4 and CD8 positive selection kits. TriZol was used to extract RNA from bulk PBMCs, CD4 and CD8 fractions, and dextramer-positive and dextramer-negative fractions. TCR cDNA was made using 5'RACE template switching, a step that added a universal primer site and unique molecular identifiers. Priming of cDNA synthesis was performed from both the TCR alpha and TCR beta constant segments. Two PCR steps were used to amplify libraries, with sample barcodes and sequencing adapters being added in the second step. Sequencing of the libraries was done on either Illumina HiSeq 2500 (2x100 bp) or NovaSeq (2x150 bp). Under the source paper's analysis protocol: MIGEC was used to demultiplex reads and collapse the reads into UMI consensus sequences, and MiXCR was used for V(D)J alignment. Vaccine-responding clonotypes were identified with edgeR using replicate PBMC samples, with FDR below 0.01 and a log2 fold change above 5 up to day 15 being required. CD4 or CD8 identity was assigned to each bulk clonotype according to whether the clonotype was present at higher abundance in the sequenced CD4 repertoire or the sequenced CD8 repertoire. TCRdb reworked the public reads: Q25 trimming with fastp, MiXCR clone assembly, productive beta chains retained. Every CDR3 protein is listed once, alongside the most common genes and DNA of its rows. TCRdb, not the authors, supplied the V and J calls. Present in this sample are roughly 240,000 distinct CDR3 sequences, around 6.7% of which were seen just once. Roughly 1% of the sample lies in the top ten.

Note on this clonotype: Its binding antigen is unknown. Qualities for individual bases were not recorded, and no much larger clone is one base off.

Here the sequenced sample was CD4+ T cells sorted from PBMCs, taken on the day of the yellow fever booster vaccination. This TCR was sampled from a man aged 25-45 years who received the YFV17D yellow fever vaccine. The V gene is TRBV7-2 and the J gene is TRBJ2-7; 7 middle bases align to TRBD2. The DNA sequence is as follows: TGTGCCAGCAGCTTTGCGGGAGATTCCTACGAGCAGTACTTC. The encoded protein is CASSFAGDSYEQYF.